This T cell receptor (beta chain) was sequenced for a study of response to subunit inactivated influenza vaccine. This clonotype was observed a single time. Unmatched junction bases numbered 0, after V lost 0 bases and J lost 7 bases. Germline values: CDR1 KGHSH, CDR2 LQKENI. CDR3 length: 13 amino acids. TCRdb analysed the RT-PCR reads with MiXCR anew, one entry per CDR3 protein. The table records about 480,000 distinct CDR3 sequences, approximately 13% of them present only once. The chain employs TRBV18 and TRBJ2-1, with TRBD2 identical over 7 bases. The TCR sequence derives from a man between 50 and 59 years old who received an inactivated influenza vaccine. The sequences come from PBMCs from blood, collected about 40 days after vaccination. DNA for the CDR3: TGTGCCAGCTCACCACCGGGGGGGAATGAGCAGTTCTTC. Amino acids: CASSPPGGNEQFF.